This T cell receptor (beta chain) stems from a study of blood T cell repertoires in COVID-19. Profiling relied on immunoSEQ multiplex PCR, and the TCRdb table lists in-frame clones only, not all of them. Of about 190,000 clones listed, about 88% are singletons. Trimming removed 0 bases at V and 7 bases at J, with 16 bases between. CDR1 and CDR2 (germline): LNHNV, YYDKDF (reference sequence). The CDR3 loop spans 15 amino acids. The sequence was obtained from a man aged 35 to 55 with active or convalescent COVID-19. V gene TRBV15 combines with J gene TRBJ2-7; possible D gene TRBD1, 6 bases. The sample was peripheral blood. The CDR3 reads CATSRDSQGSREQYF. The CDR3, as DNA: TGTGCCACCAGCAGAGATAGCCAGGGGAGTCGAGAGCAGTACTTC.